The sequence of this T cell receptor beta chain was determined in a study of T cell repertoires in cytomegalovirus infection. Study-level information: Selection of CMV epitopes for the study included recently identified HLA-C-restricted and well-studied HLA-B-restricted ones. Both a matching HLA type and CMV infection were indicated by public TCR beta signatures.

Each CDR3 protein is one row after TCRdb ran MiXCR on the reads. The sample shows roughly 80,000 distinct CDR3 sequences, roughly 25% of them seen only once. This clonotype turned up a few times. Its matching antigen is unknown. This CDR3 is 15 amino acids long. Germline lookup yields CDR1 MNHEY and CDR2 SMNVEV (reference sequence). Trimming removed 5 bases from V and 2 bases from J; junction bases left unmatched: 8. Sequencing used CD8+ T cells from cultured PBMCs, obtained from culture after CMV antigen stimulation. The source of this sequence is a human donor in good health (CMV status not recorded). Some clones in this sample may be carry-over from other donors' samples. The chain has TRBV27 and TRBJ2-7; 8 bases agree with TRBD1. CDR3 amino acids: CASSPRDRLAYEQYF. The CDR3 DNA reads TGTGCCAGCAGTCCTAGGGACAGGTTGGCCTACGAGCAGTACTTC.